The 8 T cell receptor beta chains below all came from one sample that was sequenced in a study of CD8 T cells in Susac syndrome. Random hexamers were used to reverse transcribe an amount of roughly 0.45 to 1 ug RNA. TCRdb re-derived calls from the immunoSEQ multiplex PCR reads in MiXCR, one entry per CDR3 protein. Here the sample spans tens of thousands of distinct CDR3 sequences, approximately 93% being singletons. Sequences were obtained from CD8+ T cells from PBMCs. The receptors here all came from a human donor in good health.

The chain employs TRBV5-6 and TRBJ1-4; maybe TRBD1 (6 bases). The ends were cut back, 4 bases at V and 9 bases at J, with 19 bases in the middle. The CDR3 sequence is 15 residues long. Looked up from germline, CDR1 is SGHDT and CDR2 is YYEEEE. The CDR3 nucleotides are TGTGCCAGCAGCACCGAGGTAGGGGGAAAGAAAAAACTGTTTTTT. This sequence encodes CASSTEVGGKKKLFF.

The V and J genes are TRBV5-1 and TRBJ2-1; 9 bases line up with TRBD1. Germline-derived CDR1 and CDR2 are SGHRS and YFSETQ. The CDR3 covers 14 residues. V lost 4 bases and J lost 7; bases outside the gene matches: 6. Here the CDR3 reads CASSPYRGLNEQFF. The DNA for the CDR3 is TGCGCCAGCAGCCCATACAGGGGGCTAAATGAGCAGTTCTTC.

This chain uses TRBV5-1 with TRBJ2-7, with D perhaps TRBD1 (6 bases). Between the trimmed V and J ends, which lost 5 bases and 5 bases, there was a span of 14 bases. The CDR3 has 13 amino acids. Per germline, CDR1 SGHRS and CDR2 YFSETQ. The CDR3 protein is CASSPTGTHEQYF. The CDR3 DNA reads TGCGCCAGCAGTCCTACAGGGACCCACGAGCAGTACTTC.

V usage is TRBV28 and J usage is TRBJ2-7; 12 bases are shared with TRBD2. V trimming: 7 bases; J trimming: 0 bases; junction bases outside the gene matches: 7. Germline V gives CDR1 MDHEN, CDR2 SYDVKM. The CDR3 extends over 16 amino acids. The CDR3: CASNFGLAGFSYEQYF. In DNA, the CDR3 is TGTGCCAGCAACTTTGGACTAGCGGGGTTCTCCTACGAGCAGTACTTC.

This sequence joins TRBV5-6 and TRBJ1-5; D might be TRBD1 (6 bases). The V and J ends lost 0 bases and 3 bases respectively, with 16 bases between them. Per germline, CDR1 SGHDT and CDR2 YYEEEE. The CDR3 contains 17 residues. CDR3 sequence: CASSLGPLTGNNQPQHF. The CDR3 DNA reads TGTGCCAGCAGCTTGGGGCCCCTAACAGGGAACAATCAGCCCCAGCATTTT.

This CDR3 is CASSQRLAGGFGGANVLTF. Here the CDR3 DNA reads TGTGCCAGCAGCCAGAGACTAGCGGGAGGGTTCGGAGGGGCCAACGTCCTGACTTTC. The chain has TRBV6-2 or TRBV6-3 and TRBJ2-6; TRBD2 matches at 14 bases. The CDR3 runs 19 residues. CDR1 is MNHEY and CDR2 is SVGEGT in the germline V gene. The V segment lost 6 bases and the J segment 4 bases; nucleotides outside the gene matches: 11.

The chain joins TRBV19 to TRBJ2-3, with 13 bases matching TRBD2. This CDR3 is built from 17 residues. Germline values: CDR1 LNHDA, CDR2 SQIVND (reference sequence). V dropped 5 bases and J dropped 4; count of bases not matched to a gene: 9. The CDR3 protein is CASSAGLAGDVADTQYF. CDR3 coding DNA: TGTGCCAGTAGTGCCGGACTAGCGGGGGATGTTGCAGATACGCAGTATTTT.

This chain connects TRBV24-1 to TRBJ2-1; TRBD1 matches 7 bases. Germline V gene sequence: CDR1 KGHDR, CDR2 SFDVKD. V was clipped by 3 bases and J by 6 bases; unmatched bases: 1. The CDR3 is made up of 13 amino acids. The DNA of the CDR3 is TGTGCCACCAGTGATGACAGGGTCAATGAGCAGTTCTTC. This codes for CATSDDRVNEQFF.